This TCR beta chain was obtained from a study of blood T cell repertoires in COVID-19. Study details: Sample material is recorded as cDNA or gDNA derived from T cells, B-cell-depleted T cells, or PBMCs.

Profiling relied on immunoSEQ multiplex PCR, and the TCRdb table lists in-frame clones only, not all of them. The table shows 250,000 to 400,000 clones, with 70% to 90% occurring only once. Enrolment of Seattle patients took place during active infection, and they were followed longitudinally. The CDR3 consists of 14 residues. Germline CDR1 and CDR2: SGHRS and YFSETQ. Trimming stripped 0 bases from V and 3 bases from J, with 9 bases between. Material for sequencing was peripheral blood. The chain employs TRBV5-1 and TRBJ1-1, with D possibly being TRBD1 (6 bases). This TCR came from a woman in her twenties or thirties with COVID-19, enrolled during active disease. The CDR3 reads CASSLGDTDTEAFF. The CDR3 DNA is TGCGCCAGCAGCTTGGGGGACACAGACACTGAAGCTTTCTTT.